This T cell receptor beta chain is drawn from a study of cytomegalovirus exposure and HLA in healthy donors. Whole-study findings and limits: For most TCR sequences rarity was the rule, although some public TCRs occurred in many donors.

This clone came up once. Its specificity is not known. Primers included in the PCR were 60 Vbeta and 13 Jbeta primers. Method: immunoSEQ multiplex PCR; TCRdb's copy keeps in-frame clones and lacks some. This table holds roughly 100,000 clones, under 80% found once. V shed 7 bases and J shed 0 bases, with 13 bases lying between them. Germline assignment: CDR1 SNHLY and CDR2 FYNNEI. CDR3 size: 15 residues. The material sequenced was PBMCs. The genes are TRBV2 and TRBJ2-1; tentative D call: TRBD2 (6 bases). The receptor comes from a woman aged 45-60 years in good health and CMV-seropositive. The CDR3, as DNA: TGTGCCAGCACTTCTAGCGAGAGCTCCTACAATGAGCAGTTCTTC. Its translation is CASTSSESSYNEQFF.